Described below is a single T cell receptor (beta chain) sequence and its context. The antigen it recognizes is unknown. No per-base quality is available; no much larger clone lies one base away. The source of the sample is a study of Ad26.COV2.S vaccination and SARS-CoV-2 variants (TCRdb year 2021). The study in broad terms: Vaccine-arm donors came from COV1001, a multicentre, randomized, double-blind, placebo-controlled phase I-IIa trial of Ad26.COV2.S in healthy adults. Ad26.COV2.S was administered intramuscularly at a dose of 5x10^10 or 1x10^11 viral particles, either as one shot or as two shots given 56 days apart. TCRbeta repertoire sequencing was used to assess the specificity and breadth of SARS-CoV-2-reactive T cell receptors after Ad26.COV2.S vaccination. The TCR-sequenced set comprised approximately 30 samples: some 20 Ad26.COV2.S vaccine recipients, 5 placebo recipients and 8 SARS-CoV-2 convalescent individuals. Trial participants were randomized into five groups of five, in which low-dose or high-dose Ad26.COV2.S was given once or twice, or placebo was given on both occasions. Investigators remained blinded to trial group allocation during experiments and outcome assessment.

The sample's treatment or condition label, in plain terms: about 20 received Ad26.COV2.S at low or high dose, single or two shots; about 5 received placebo; per-sample allocation not given. Repertoires of vaccine and placebo recipients were sequenced from samples collected on day 63 after the first injection. Cohort 1b enrolled 25 or so adults aged 18-55 years at a single site in Boston, USA, between 29 July and 7 August 2020. Ad26.COV2.S was a replication-incompetent adenovirus type 26 vector that expressed a prefusion-stabilized SARS-CoV-2 spike protein derived from the original Wuhan strain. The immunoSEQ Assay was the method used to sequence TCRbeta CDR3 regions. After extraction, genomic DNA underwent amplification by bias-controlled multiplex PCR, followed by high-throughput sequencing. As for the authors' bioinformatics: To quantify the absolute abundance of every unique TCRbeta CDR3 region, sequences were collapsed and filtered. Usable DNA was measured by amplifying reference genes present in all nucleated cells, and TCRbeta template counts were normalized to that usable DNA to estimate T cell fraction. Repertoire TCRs were annotated as SARS-CoV-2-specific by exact matching of V gene, CDR3 amino acid sequence and J gene to a known reactive TCR set. The reference SARS-CoV-2 TCR set was obtained from MIRA and was filtered for enrichment in COVID-19-positive ImmuneCODE repertoires, whereby public or cross-reactive TCRs were removed. Drawing on the MIRA antigens, annotated TCRs were analysed further at the level of specific ORF or position within ORF. Breadth was defined as annotated unique rearrangements over total unique productive rearrangements; depth was the summed frequency of those rearrangements. Group comparisons of TCR breadth used two-sided Wilcoxon rank-sum tests. The table was pulled from immuneACCESS by TCRdb, which kept in-frame rearrangements only. Such tables lose some clones; where checked, under half of the loss comes from unresolved V genes, and the rest has no known cause. The V and J calls and clone size were taken over from that table, and D and trimming were inferred from the DNA. A total of about 350,000 clones appear in this sample, 88% of them only once. Around 6.4% of the sample goes to the ten largest clones.

The CDR3 goes from the cysteine to the phenylalanine over 13 residues. Kept here is only the CDR3 DNA, which spans 39 bases and is read in frame from base 1. V sheds 5 bases and J sheds 3 bases, leaving 11 bases between their ends. CDR1 and CDR2 are read off the germline V gene as SGHTA and FQGNSA. Study-wide findings and limitations: Higher spike-specific TCR breadth was observed in Ad26.COV2.S recipients than in placebo recipients (P = 0.0014). After vaccination, spike-specific CD8+ and CD4+ T cell responses were reported to show substantial breadth. Vaccine and placebo recipients had comparable non-spike TCR breadth, which fits with the vaccine containing only spike. The study was not powered for comparison of responses between vaccine doses or regimens. The authors noted that the TCR breadth and depth analyses may have underestimated total T cell responses.

Recombination joined TRBV7-2 with TRBJ2-7, with a weak D call of TRBD1 (5 bases match). This TCR was recovered from a person between 18 and 60 years old who received the Ad26.COV2.S COVID-19 vaccine or a placebo. Sequencing was performed on peripheral blood, taken in a trial of Ad26.COV2.S vaccine versus placebo. The DNA sequence follows: TGTGCCAGCAGCCCAGGGAATCTCTACGAGCAGTACTTC. Translated, it gives CASSPGNLYEQYF.